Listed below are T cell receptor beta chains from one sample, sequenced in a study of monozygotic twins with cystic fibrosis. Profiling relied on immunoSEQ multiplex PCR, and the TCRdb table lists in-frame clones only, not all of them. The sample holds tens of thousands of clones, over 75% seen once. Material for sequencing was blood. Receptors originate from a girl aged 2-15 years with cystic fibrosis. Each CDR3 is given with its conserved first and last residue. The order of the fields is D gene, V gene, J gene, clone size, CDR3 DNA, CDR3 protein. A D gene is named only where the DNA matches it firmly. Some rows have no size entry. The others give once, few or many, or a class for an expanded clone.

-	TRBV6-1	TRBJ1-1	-	TGTGCCAGCAGCAAAGGGGTCATGAACACTGAAGCTTTCTTT	CASSKGVMNTEAFF
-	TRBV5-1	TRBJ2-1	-	TGCGCCAGCAGCGGCGTAGCGAACTCCTACAATGAGCAGTTCTTC	CASSGVANSYNEQFF
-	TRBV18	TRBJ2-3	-	TGTGCCAGCTCACCACCCGTTCGGGAGAGAGATACGCAGTATTTT	CASSPPVRERDTQYF
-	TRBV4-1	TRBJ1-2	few	TGCGCCAGCAGCCAAGAAGGCCGATATGGCTACACCTTC	CASSQEGRYGYTF
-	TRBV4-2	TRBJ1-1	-	TGTGCCAGCAGCCAAGATGAGGGCACCATGAACACTGAAGCTTTCTTT	CASSQDEGTMNTEAFF
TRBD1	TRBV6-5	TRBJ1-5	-	TGTGCCAGCAGCCGCGGACAGGGGCATCAGCCCCAGCATTTT	CASSRGQGHQPQHF
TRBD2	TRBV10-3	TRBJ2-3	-	TGTGCCATCAGTGACCAAGGACTAGCGGGAATGCAGACCCCCACAGATACGCAGTATTTT	CAISDQGLAGMQTPTDTQYF
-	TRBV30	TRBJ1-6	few	TGTGCCTGGAGTGGCGCTAGGGTTGCATCACCCCTCCACTTT	CAWSGARVASPLHF
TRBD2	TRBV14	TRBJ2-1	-	TGTGCCAGCAGCCGCACCACTAGCGGGGGTTACAATGAGCAGTTCTTC	CASSRTTSGGYNEQFF
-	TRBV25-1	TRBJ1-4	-	TGTGCCAGCACCCAAGGACACAGCGCAACTAATGAAAAACTGTTTTTT	CASTQGHSATNEKLFF
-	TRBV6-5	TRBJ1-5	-	TGTGCCAGCAAAGGGGCCGGTCAGCCCCAGCATTTT	CASKGAGQPQHF
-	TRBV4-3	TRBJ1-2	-	TGCGCCAGCAGCTTCGACCTGGACAGCTATGGCTACACCTTC	CASSFDLDSYGYTF
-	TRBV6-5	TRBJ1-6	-	TGTGCCAGCAGTATCGTGGATCCAGGGAGTTCACCCCTCCACTTT	CASSIVDPGSSPLHF
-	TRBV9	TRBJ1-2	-	TGTGCCAGCAGCCCTCCTGGCTATGGCTACACCTTC	CASSPPGYGYTF
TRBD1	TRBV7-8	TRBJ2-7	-	TGTGCCAGCAGCTTGGGACAGCAAAACTACGAGCAGTACTTC	CASSLGQQNYEQYF
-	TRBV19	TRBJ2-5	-	TGTGCCGCCGGGACCGGGGGAGAGACCCAGTACTTC	CAAGTGGETQYF
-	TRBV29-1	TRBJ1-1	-	TGCAGCGTTGAAGATCAGAAGGAGGGATTTTCCACTGAAGCTTTCTTT	CSVEDQKEGFSTEAFF
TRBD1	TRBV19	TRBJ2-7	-	TGTGCCAGTAGTAAGGTTGGGACAGGTTTTTACGAGCAGTACTTC	CASSKVGTGFYEQYF
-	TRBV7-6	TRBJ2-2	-	TGTGCCAGCAGCTTAGCGTACCCCAACACCGGGGAGCTGTTTTTT	CASSLAYPNTGELFF
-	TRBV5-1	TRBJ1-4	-	TGCGCCAGCAGCTTGGTCGGCGGACTGAATGAAAAACTGTTTTTT	CASSLVGGLNEKLFF
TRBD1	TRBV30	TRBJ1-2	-	TGTGCCTGGGCCATGAACAGGGGGTATTATGGCTACACCTTC	CAWAMNRGYYGYTF
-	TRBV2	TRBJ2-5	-	TGTGCCAGCTGGGACCCCCGGGCCCAAGAGACCCAGTACTTC	CASWDPRAQETQYF
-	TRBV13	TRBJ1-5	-	TGTGCCAGCAGCCGCAAGGCAGAATATAGCAATCAGCCCCAGCATTTT	CASSRKAEYSNQPQHF
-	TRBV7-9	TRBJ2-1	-	TGTGCCAGCAGTTTAGGCAACGAGCAGTTCTTC	CASSLGNEQFF
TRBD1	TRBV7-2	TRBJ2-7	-	TGTGCCAGCACCTTATCAGGGGGTACCCTTGCCTACGAGCAGTACTTC	CASTLSGGTLAYEQYF
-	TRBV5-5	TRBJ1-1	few	TGTGCCAGCAGCTTGGTCGGGGCAGGGGAAGCTTTCTTT	CASSLVGAGEAFF
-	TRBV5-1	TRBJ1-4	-	TGCGCCAGCAGCCCGGGACTGATTAATGAAAAACTGTTTTTT	CASSPGLINEKLFF
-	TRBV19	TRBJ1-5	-	TGTGCCAGTAGTATCGCCGGGAGCAATCAGCCCCAGCATTTT	CASSIAGSNQPQHF
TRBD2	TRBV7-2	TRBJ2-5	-	TGTGCCAGCAGCTTAGCGGTGTCGGGGGGGCGGCGGGAGACCCAGTACTTC	CASSLAVSGGRRETQYF
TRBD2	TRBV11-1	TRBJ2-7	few	TGTGCCAGCAGCTTTGCTCAGGGAGGGTACGAGCAGTACTTC	CASSFAQGGYEQYF
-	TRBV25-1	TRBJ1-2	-	TGTGCCAGCAGTCGGTTCGAAAAGGGCTACACCTTC	CASSRFEKGYTF
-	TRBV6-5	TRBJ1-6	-	TGTGCCAGCAGTTACCGGGACACACCCCTCCACTTT	CASSYRDTPLHF
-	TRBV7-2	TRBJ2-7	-	TGTGCCAGCAGCTTAGTATGGGGGCAACCCTCCTACGAGCAGTACTTC	CASSLVWGQPSYEQYF
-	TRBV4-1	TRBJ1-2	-	TGCGCCAGCAGCCAAGGGGGCAGCCCCTATGGCTACACCTTC	CASSQGGSPYGYTF
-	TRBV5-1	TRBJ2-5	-	TGCGCCAGCAGCTCCGGAGTATTCTCAGCTGAGACCCAGTACTTC	CASSSGVFSAETQYF
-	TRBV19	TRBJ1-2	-	TGTGCCAGTAGTACTGTCCTCGACTATGGCTACACCTTC	CASSTVLDYGYTF
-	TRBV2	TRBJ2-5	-	TGTGCCAGCAGGGCCTCGGACAGCGCCCAAGAGACCCAGTACTTC	CASRASDSAQETQYF
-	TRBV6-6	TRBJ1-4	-	TGTGCCAGCAGCTGGGAGGGGTTGGGTGAAAAACTGTTTTTT	CASSWEGLGEKLFF
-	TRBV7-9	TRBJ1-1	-	TGTGCCAGCAGCTTAACTGGTCCCACTGAAGCTTTCTTT	CASSLTGPTEAFF
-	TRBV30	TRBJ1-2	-	TGTGCCTGGACCCTGGGGGGGAGAGGCTACACCTTC	CAWTLGGRGYTF
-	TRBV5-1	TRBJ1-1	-	TGCGCCAGCAGCTTCATCGTGGGGGGCGCGATGAACACTGAAGCTTTCTTT	CASSFIVGGAMNTEAFF
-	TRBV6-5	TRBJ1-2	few	TGTGCCAGCAGTTACTCGGGGGGTTATGGCTACACCTTC	CASSYSGGYGYTF
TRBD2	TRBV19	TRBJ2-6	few	TGTGCCAGTAGTATAGATAGCGGGGGCTCTGGGGCCAACGTCCTGACTTTC	CASSIDSGGSGANVLTF
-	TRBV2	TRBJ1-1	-	TGTGCCAGCACTGAAGCTTTCTTT	CASTEAFF
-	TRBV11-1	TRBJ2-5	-	TGTGCCAGCAGCCCCGTTCGGACATTCATGGGGACCCAGTACTTC	CASSPVRTFMGTQYF
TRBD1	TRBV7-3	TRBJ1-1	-	TGTGCCAGCAGCCCGACCGGGACAGGGGGTGGAGAAGCTTTCTTT	CASSPTGTGGGEAFF
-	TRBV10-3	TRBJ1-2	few	TGTGCCATCCTCAGGCAGGTTCCTAACTATGGCTACACCTTC	CAILRQVPNYGYTF
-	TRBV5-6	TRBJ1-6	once	TGTGCCAGCAGCTTGTATATAACCGGGACTTATAATTCACCCCTCCACTTT	CASSLYITGTYNSPLHF
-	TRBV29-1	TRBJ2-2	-	TGCAGCGCCGGGACTCAAACGAACACCGGGGAGCTGTTTTTT	CSAGTQTNTGELFF
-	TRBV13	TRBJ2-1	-	TGTGCCAGCAGCCCGGGATTCTCCTACAATGAGCAGTTCTTC	CASSPGFSYNEQFF